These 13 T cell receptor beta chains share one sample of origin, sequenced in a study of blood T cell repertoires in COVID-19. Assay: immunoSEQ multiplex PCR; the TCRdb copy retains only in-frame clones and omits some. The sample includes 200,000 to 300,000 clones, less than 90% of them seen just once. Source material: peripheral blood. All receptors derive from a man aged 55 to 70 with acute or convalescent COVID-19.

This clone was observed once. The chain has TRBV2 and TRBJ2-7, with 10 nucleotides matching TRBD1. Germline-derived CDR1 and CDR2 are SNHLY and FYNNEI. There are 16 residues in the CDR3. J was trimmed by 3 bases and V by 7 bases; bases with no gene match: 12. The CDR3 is CASTRDRGIGDYEQYF. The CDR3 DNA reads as TGTGCCAGCACCCGGGACAGGGGTATTGGGGACTACGAGCAGTACTTC.

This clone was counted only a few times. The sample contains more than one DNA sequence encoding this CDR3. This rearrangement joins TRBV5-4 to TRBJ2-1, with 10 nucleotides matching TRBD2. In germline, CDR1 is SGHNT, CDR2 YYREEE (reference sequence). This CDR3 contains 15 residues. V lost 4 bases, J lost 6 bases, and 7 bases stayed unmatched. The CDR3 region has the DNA TGTGCCAGCAGCACCCGGACTAGCGGTGGCAATGAGCAGTTCTTC. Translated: CASSTRTSGGNEQFF.

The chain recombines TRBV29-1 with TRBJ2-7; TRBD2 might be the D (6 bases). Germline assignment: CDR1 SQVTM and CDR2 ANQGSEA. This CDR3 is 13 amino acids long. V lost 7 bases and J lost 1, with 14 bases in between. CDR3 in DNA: TGCAGCGCCGTAGCGGATTGGTCCTACGAGCAGTACTTC. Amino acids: CSAVADWSYEQYF.

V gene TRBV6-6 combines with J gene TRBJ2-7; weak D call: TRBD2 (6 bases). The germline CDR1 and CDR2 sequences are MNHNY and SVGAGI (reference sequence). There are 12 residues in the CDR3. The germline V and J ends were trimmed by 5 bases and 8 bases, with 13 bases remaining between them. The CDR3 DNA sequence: TGTGCCAGCAGTCCGGGACTTGGCAAGCAGTACTTC. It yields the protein CASSPGLGKQYF.

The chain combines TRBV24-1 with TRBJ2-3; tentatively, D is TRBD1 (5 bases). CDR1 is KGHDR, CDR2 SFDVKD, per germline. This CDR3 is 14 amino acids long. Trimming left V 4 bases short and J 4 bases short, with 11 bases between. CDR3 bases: TGTGCCACCAGTGAGCAGGGTTCTGCAGATACGCAGTATTTT. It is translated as CATSEQGSADTQYF.

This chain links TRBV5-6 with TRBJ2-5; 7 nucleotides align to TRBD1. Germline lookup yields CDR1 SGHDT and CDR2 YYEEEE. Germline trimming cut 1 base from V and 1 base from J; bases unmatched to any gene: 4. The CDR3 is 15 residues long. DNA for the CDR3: TGTGCCAGCAGCTTGAGAGCAGGGGGCCAAGAGACCCAGTACTTC. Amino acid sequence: CASSLRAGGQETQYF.

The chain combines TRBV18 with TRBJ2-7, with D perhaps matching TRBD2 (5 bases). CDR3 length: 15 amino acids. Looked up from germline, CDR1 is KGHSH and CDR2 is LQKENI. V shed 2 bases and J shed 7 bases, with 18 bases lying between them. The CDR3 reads CASSPGSQAVYEQYF. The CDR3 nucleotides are TGTGCCAGCTCACCAGGGAGCCAGGCCGTTTATGAGCAGTACTTC.

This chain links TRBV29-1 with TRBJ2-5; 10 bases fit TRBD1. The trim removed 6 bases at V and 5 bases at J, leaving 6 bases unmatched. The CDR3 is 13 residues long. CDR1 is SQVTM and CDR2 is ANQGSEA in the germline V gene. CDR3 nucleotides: TGCAGCGTGGACAGGGGGTCGGGGGAGACCCAGTACTTC. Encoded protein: CSVDRGSGETQYF.

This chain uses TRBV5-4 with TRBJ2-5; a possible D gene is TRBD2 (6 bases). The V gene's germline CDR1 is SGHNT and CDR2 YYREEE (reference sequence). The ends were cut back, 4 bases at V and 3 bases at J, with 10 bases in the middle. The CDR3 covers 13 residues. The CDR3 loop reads CASSPGEEETQYF. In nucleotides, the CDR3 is TGTGCCAGCAGCCCCGGGGAGGAAGAGACCCAGTACTTC.

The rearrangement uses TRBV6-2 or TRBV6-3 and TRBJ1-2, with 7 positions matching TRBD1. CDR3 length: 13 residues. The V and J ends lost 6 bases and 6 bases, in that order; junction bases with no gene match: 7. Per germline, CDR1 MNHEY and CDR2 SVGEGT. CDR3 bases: TGTGCCAGCAGCCAGGGACAGACCAATGGCTACACCTTC. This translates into CASSQGQTNGYTF.

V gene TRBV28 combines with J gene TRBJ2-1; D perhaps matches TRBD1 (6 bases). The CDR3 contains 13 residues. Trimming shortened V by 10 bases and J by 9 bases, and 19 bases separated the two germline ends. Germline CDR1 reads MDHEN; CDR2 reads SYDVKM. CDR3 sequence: CATSGQILSEQFF. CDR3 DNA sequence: TGTGCCACCTCGGGACAAATCCTCAGTGAGCAGTTCTTC.

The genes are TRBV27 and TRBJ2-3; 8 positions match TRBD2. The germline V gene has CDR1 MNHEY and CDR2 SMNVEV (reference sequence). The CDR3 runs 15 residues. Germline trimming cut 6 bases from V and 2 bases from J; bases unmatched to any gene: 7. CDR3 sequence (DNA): TGTGCCAGCAGAAGCGGGGGCGCTTTCACAGATACGCAGTATTTT. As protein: CASRSGGAFTDTQYF.

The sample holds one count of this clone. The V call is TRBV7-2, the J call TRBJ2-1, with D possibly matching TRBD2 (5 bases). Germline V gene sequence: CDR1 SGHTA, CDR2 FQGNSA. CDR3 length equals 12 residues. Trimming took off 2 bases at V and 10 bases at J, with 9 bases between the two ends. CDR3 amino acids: CASSLRGAEQFF. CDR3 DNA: TGTGCCAGCAGCTTACGGGGTGCAGAGCAGTTCTTC.